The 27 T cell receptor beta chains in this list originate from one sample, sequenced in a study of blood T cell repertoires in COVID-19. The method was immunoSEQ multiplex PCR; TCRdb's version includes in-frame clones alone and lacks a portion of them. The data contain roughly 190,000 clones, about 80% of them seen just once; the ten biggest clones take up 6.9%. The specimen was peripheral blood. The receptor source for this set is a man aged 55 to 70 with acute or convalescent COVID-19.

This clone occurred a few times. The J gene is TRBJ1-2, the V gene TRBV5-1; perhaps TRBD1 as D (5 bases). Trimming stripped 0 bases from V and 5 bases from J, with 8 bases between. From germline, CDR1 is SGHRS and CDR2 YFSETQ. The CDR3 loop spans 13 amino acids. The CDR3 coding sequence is TGCGCCAGCAGCTTGGAGGGGCAGTATGGCTACACCTTC. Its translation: CASSLEGQYGYTF.

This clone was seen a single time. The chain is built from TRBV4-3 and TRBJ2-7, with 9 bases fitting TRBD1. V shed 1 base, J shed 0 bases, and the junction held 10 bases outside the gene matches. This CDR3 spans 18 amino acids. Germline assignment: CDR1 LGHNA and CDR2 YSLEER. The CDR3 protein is CASSQGTGGPFGSYEQYF. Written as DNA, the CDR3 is TGCGCCAGCAGCCAAGGCACAGGGGGCCCTTTCGGCTCCTACGAGCAGTACTTC.

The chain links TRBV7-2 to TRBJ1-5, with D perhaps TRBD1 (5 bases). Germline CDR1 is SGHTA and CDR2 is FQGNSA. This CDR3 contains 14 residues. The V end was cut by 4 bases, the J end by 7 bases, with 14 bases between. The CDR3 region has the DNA TGTGCCAGCAGCTCGGGGGTGGAAGGACAGCCCCAGCATTTT. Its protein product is CASSSGVEGQPQHF.

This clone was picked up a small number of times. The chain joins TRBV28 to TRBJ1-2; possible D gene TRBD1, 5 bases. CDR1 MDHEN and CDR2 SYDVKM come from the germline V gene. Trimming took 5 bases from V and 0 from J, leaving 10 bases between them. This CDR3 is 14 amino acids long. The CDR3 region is CASSSGTANYGYTF. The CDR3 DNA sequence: TGTGCCAGCAGTAGCGGGACCGCTAACTATGGCTACACCTTC.

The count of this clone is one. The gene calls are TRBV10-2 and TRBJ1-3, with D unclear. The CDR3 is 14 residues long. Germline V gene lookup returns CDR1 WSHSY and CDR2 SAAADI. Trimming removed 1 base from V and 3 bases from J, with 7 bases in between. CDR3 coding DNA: TGCGCCAGCAGTGAGTTCGGGGTTGGAAACACCATATATTTT. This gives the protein CASSEFGVGNTIYF.

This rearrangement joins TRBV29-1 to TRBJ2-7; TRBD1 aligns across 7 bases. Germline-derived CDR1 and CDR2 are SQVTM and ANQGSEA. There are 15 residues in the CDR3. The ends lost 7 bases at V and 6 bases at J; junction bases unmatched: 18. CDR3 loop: CSAGRPGQITGEQYF. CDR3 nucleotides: TGCAGCGCTGGTCGGCCGGGACAGATAACCGGCGAGCAGTACTTC.

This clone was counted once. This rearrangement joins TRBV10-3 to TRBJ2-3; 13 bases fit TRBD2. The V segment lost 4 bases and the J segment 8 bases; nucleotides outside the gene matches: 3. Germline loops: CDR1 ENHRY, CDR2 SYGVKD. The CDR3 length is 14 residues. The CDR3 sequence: CAISGTSGSGTQYF. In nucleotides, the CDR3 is TGTGCCATCAGTGGGACTAGCGGGAGTGGTACGCAGTATTTT.

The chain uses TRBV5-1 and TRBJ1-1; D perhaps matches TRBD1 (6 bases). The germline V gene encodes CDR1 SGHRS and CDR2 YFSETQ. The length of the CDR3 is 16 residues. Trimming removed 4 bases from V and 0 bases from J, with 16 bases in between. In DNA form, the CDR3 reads TGCGCCAGCAGCAATAGGGGGGGCCCATTGAACACTGAAGCTTTCTTT. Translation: CASSNRGGPLNTEAFF.

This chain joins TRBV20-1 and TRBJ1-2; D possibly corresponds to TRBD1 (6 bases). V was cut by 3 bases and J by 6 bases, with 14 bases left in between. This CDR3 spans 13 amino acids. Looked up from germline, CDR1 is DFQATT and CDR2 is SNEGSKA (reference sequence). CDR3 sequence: CSASPGRGDGYTF. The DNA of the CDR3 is TGCAGTGCTAGTCCGGGCAGGGGTGATGGCTACACCTTC.

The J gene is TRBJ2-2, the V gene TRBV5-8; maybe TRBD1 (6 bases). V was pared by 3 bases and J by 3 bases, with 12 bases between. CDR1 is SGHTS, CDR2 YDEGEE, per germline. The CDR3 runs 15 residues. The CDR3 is CASSSQGRHTGELFF. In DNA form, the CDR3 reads TGTGCCAGCAGCTCACAGGGTCGGCACACCGGGGAGCTGTTTTTT.

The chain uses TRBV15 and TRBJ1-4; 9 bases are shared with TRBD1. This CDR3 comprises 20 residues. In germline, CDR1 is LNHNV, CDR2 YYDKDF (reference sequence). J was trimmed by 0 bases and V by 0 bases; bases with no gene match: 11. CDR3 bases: TGTGCCACCAGCAGAGATCTTTGGGACAGGGAGGACGCAACTAATGAAAAACTGTTTTTT. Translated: CATSRDLWDREDATNEKLFF.

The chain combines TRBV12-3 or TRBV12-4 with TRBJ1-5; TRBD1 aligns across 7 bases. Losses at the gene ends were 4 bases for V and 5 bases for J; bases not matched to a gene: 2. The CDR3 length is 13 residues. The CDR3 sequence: CASSWDSYQPQHF. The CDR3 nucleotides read TGTGCCAGCAGTTGGGACAGCTATCAGCCCCAGCATTTT.

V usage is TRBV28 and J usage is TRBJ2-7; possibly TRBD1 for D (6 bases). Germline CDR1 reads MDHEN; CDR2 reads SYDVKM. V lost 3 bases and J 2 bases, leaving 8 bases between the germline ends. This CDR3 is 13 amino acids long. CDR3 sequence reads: CASSFNRAYEQYF. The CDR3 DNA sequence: TGTGCCAGCAGTTTTAACAGGGCCTACGAGCAGTACTTC.

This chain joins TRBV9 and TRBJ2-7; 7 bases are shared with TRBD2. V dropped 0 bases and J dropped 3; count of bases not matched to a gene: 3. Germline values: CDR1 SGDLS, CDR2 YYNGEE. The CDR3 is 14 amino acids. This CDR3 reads CASSVGRTSYEQYF. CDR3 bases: TGTGCCAGCAGCGTAGGGAGGACTAGCTACGAGCAGTACTTC.

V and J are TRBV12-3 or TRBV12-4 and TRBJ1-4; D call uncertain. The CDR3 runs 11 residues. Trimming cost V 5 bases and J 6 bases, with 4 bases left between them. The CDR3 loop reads CASSQYEKLFF. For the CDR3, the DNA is TGTGCCAGCAGTCAATATGAAAAACTGTTTTTT.

As DNA, the CDR3 is TGTGCCAGCAGTGAGCTCCTAGCGAGTGGCGGGGGGGGCACAGATACGCAGTATTTT. Amino acid sequence: CASSELLASGGGGTDTQYF. The chain employs TRBV6-1 and TRBJ2-3; 9 bases align to TRBD2. From germline, CDR1 is MNHNS and CDR2 SASEGT. This CDR3 is 19 amino acids long. J gave up 1 base and V 3 bases, and 14 bases lay outside the gene matches.

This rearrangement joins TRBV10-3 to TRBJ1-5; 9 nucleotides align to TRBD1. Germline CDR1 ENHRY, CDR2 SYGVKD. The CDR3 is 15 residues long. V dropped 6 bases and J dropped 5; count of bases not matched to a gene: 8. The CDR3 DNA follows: TGTGCCATCAGGCCGGGACAGGGAAGTGATCAGCCCCAGCATTTT. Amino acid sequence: CAIRPGQGSDQPQHF.

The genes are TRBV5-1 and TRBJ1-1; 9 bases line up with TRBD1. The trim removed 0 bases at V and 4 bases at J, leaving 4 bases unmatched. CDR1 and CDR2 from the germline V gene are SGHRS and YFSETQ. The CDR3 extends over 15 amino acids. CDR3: CASSLAAGQGTEAFF. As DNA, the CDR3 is TGCGCCAGCAGCTTGGCCGCGGGACAGGGCACTGAAGCTTTCTTT.

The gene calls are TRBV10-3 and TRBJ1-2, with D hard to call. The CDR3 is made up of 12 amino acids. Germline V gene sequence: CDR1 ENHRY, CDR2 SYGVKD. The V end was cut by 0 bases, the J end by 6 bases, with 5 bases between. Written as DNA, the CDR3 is TGTGCCATCAGTGAGTCGAGGAATGGCTACACCTTC. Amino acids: CAISESRNGYTF.

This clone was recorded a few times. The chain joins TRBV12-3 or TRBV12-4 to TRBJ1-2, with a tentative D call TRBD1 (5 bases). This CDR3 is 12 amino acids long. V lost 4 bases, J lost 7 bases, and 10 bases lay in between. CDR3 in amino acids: CASSSVGGGYTF. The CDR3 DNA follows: TGTGCCAGCAGTTCGGTGGGGGGTGGCTACACCTTC.

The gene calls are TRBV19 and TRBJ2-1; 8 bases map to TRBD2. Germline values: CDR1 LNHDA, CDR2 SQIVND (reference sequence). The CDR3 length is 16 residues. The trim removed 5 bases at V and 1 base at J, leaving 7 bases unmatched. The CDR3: CASSQSGSRSYNEQFF. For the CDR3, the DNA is TGTGCCAGTAGTCAGAGCGGGAGTAGGTCCTACAATGAGCAGTTCTTC. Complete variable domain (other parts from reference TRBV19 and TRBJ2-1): DGGITQSPKYLFRKEGQNVTLSCEQNLNHDAMYWYRQDPGQGLRLIYYSQIVNDFQKGDIAEGYSVSREKKESFPLTVTSAQKNPTAFYLCASSQSGSRSYNEQFFGPGTRLTVL.

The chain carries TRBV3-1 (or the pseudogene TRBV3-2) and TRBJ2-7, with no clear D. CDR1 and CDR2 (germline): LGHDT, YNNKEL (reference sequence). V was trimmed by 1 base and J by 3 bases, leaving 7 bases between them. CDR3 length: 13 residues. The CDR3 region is CASSQGVSYEQYF. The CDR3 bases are TGTGCCAGCAGCCAAGGTGTCAGCTACGAGCAGTACTTC.

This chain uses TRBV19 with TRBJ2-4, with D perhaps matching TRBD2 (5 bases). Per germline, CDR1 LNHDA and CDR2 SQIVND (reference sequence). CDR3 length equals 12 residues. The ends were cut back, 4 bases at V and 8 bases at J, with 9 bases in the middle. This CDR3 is CASSTRTDIQYF. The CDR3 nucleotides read TGTGCCAGTAGTACCAGGACTGACATTCAGTACTTC.

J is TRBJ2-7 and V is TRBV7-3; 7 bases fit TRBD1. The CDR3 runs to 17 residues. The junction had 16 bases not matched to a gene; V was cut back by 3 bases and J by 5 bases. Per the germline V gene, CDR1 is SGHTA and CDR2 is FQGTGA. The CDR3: CASSLIRHRGNRDEQYF. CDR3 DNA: TGTGCCAGCAGCTTGATCCGACACAGGGGAAATCGTGACGAGCAGTACTTC. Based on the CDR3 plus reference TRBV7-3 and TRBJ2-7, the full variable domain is GAGVSQTPSNKVTEKGKYVELRCDPISGHTALYWYRQSLGQGPEFLIYFQGTGAADDSGLPNDRFFAVRPEGSVSTLKIQRTERGDSAVYLCASSLIRHRGNRDEQYFGPGTRLTVT.

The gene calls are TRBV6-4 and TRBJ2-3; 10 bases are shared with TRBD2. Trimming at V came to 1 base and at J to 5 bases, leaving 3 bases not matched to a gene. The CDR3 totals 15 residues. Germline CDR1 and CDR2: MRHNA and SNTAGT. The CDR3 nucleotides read TGTGCCAGCAGTGACTTAGCGGGGGGCGTAGATACGCAGTATTTT. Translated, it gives CASSDLAGGVDTQYF.

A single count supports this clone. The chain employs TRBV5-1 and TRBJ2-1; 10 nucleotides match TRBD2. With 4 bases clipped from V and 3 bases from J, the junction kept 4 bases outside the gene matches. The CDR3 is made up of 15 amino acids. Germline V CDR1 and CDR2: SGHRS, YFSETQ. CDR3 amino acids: CASSHPSGGYNEQFF. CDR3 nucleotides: TGCGCCAGCAGCCATCCTAGCGGGGGCTACAATGAGCAGTTCTTC.

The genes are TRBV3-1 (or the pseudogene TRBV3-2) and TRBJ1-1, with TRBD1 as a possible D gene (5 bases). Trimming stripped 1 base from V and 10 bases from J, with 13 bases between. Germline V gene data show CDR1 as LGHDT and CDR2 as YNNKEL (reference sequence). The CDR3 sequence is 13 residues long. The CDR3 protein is CASSQGTPYSAFF. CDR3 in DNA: TGTGCCAGCAGCCAAGGGACACCCTATTCAGCTTTCTTT.